This T cell receptor beta chain was recovered during a study of spatial heterogeneity in lung cancer. Whole-study context: There were roughly 72 donors, all of them untreated patients with early-stage non-small cell lung cancer. Around two years after resection was the median timing of the follow-up PBMC samples, which were sequenced when available. There were consistently more beta-chain sequences detected than alpha-chain sequences.

There are many counts of this clonotype. The time point denotes: blood at routine non-recurrence follow-up after resection. Tumor, nontumor lung or frozen PBMC supplied whole RNA that was sequenced unsorted. Every TCR cDNA molecule carried a tag that served as a unique molecular identifier. MiXCR, run by TCRdb on the 5' RACE reads, gives a single entry per CDR3 protein. This table holds roughly 26,000 distinct CDR3 sequences, around 6% found once. Trimming pared 4 bases from V and 0 bases from J, leaving 11 bases between. The germline V gene has CDR1 KGHSH and CDR2 LQKENI. The CDR3 loop spans 15 amino acids.

Specimen: PBMCs, collected at follow-up. The clonotype comes from a male donor with early-stage non-small cell lung cancer. The chain has TRBV18 and TRBJ2-3; no firm D call. This chain's CDR3 is CASSLTVGSTDTQYF. CDR3 in DNA: TGTGCCAGCTCACTAACTGTGGGTAGCACAGATACGCAGTATTTT.